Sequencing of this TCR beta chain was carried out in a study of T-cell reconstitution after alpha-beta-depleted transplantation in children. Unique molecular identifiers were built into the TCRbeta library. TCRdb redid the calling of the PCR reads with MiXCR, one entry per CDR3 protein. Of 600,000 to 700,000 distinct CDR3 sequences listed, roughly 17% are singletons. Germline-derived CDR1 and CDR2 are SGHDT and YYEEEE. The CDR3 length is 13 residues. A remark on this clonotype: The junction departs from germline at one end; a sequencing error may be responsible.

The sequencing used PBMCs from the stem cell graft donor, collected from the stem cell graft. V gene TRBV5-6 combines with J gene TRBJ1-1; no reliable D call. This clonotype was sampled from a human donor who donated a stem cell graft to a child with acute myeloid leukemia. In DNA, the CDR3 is TGTGCCAGCAGCTCCATAGTGAAAACTGAAGCTTTCTTT. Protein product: CASSSIVKTEAFF.